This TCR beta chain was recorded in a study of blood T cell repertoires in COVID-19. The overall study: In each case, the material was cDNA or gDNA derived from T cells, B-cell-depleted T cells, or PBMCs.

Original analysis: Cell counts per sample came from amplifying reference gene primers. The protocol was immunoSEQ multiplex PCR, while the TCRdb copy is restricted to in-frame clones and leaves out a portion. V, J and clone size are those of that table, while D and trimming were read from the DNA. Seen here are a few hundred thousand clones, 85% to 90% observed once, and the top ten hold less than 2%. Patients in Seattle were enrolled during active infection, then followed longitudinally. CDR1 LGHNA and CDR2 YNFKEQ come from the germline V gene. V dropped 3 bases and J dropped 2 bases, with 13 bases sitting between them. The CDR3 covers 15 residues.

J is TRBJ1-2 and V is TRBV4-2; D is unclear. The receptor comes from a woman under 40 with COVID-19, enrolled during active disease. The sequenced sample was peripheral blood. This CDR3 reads CASSHLFSENYGYTF. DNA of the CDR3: TGTGCCAGCAGCCATCTATTCTCTGAGAACTATGGCTACACCTTC.